Shown below are 29 T cell receptor beta chains from a single sample sequenced in a study of T-cell reconstitution after alpha-beta-depleted transplantation in children. The library targeted TCRbeta and was prepared with unique molecular identifiers. One entry per CDR3 protein, called by TCRdb with MiXCR from the PCR reads. The repertoire holds some 840,000 distinct CDR3 sequences, with about 16% as singletons. The sample here was PBMCs, mostly from graft donor cells, taken 360 days after TCRalphabeta/CD19-depleted stem cell transplant. The receptors here all came from a male patient younger than 18 who had a stem cell transplant for acute lymphoblastic leukemia, so the T cells may come from the graft donor.

The chain employs TRBV2 and TRBJ2-3; D is possibly TRBD1 (6 bases). V lost 5 bases, J lost 1 base, and 10 bases lay in between. Germline CDR1 SNHLY, CDR2 FYNNEI. The CDR3 is 14 residues long. The DNA of the CDR3 is TGTGCCAGCAGTTACAGGGTTGGCACAGATACGCAGTATTTT. It is translated as CASSYRVGTDTQYF.

Details on this clonotype: Its ends do not fully match the called genes, so a read error is possible. The chain employs TRBV4-2 and TRBJ2-1; 7 bases map to TRBD2. This CDR3 region has 12 residues. Germline CDR1 and CDR2: LGHNA and YNFKEQ. DNA of the CDR3: TGTGCCAGCAGCCAAGGCGGCGGGAGTTGGGTCTTC. Translating gives CASSQGGGSWVF.

Many counts were recorded for this clonotype. The V gene is TRBV29-1, the J gene TRBJ2-3; TRBD2 aligns across 7 bases. Germline CDR1 is SQVTM and CDR2 is ANQGSEA. CDR3 length equals 16 residues. V shed 4 bases, J shed 1 base, and the junction held 11 bases outside the gene matches. CDR3 protein: CSVGAGLVGGTDTQYF. In nucleotides, the CDR3 is TGCAGCGTTGGGGCCGGACTAGTCGGCGGCACAGATACGCAGTATTTT.

The chain recombines TRBV4-2 with TRBJ1-5; D might be TRBD1 (6 bases). From germline, CDR1 is LGHNA and CDR2 YNFKEQ. The CDR3 is made up of 16 amino acids. With 0 bases removed from V and 1 base from J, the gap between germline ends came to 10 bases. The CDR3 region has the DNA TGTGCCAGCAGCCAAGAAACAGGGCGGAGCAATCAGCCCCAGCATTTT. It translates to CASSQETGRSNQPQHF.

Details on this clonotype: At one boundary the junction diverges from the germline segment, which might be a read error. CDR3 in amino acids: CDSSLASEQFF. As DNA, the CDR3 is TGTGACAGCAGCTTAGCGTCTGAGCAGTTCTTC. The chain uses TRBV7-6 and TRBJ2-1; D may be TRBD2 (5 bases). There are 11 residues in the CDR3. Germline values: CDR1 SGHVS, CDR2 FNYEAQ.

V usage is TRBV4-1 and J usage is TRBJ2-1; 11 nucleotides line up with TRBD2. The CDR3 contains 16 residues. The germline CDR1 and CDR2 sequences are MGHRA and YSYEKL. Trimming cost V 0 bases and J 6 bases; bases outside gene matches: 4. The CDR3 nucleotides read TGCGCCAGCAGCCAAGATAGGCTAGCGGGAGGCAATGAGCAGTTCTTC. Translating gives CASSQDRLAGGNEQFF.

This clonotype has just a few counts. CDR3 residues: CSLGGPSSYNEQFF. DNA of the CDR3: TGCAGCCTCGGTGGCCCCAGCTCCTACAATGAGCAGTTCTTC. The rearrangement joins TRBV29-1 to TRBJ2-1; D uncertain. The CDR3 runs to 14 residues. With 8 bases removed from V and 0 bases from J, the gap between germline ends came to 14 bases. Germline V gene data show CDR1 as SQVTM and CDR2 as ANQGSEA.

The chain uses TRBV11-1 and TRBJ2-6; TRBD1 matches at 8 bases. The CDR3 runs 20 residues. Looked up from germline, CDR1 is SGHAT and CDR2 is FQDESV (reference sequence). Trimming removed 5 bases from V and 0 bases from J; junction bases left unmatched: 15. The CDR3 DNA is TGTGCCAGCAGCCCCGCCCCCGGGACAGGAGACTCCTCTGGGGCCAACGTCCTGACTTTC. It codes for CASSPAPGTGDSSGANVLTF.

This sequence joins TRBV11-3 and TRBJ2-3; TRBD1 matches 9 bases. Germline V lookup: CDR1 SGHNT, CDR2 YENEEA. The CDR3 is made up of 17 amino acids. Trimming removed 1 base from V and 1 base from J; junction bases left unmatched: 6. In DNA, the CDR3 is TGTGCCAGCAGCTTAGCCTTGGACAGGGGCCGCACAGATACGCAGTATTTT. Translated, it gives CASSLALDRGRTDTQYF.

This clonotype was detected a few times. This sequence joins TRBV4-2 and TRBJ2-4, with TRBD1 as a possible D gene (6 bases). The CDR3 has 17 amino acids. In germline, CDR1 is LGHNA, CDR2 YNFKEQ. V dropped 3 bases and J dropped 0 bases, with 15 bases sitting between them. The CDR3, as DNA: TGTGCCAGCAGCCATCGAGACAGGCCCTTAGCCAAAAACATTCAGTACTTC. This gives the protein CASSHRDRPLAKNIQYF.

The CDR3 is CASSFPRDRGGSSYEQYF. CDR3 in DNA: TGCGCCAGCAGCTTTCCCCGGGACAGGGGAGGGAGCTCCTACGAGCAGTACTTC. The chain is built from TRBV5-1 and TRBJ2-7, with 10 nucleotides matching TRBD1. With 2 bases clipped from V and 0 bases from J, the junction kept 11 bases outside the gene matches. Germline V gene data show CDR1 as SGHRS and CDR2 as YFSETQ. CDR3 length equals 18 residues.

This clonotype was observed a few times. This sequence joins TRBV7-9 and TRBJ2-3, with 13 nucleotides matching TRBD2. Per germline, CDR1 SEHNR and CDR2 FQNEAQ (reference sequence). The CDR3 is 17 residues long. The V gene end was trimmed by 3 bases and the J gene end by 3 bases; junction bases not matched to a gene: 6. The DNA of the CDR3 is TGTGCCAGCAGCTTTGGACTAGCGGGAGCTCGGACAGATACGCAGTATTTT. This codes for CASSFGLAGARTDTQYF.

This clonotype was counted between two and nine times. The chain carries TRBV4-1 and TRBJ2-2; 12 bases map to TRBD2. The trim removed 2 bases at V and 8 bases at J, leaving 3 bases unmatched. This CDR3 contains 15 residues. Germline-derived CDR1 and CDR2 are MGHRA and YSYEKL. CDR3: CASSQTSGRSGELFF. As DNA, the CDR3 is TGCGCCAGCAGCCAAACTAGCGGGAGGTCGGGGGAGCTGTTTTTT.

J is TRBJ2-5 and V is TRBV6-5; D remains unclear. The CDR3 runs to 11 residues. Trimming shortened V by 6 bases and J by 5 bases, and 7 bases separated the two germline ends. The germline CDR1 and CDR2 sequences are MNHEY and SVGAGI. The CDR3 loop is CASRSRETQYF. The CDR3 DNA reads TGTGCCAGCAGATCCCGCGAGACCCAGTACTTC.

This clonotype came up a few times. This chain joins TRBV6-5 and TRBJ2-1, with D hard to call. Trimming cost V 2 bases and J 7 bases, with 15 bases left between them. The CDR3 totals 15 residues. Germline lookup yields CDR1 MNHEY and CDR2 SVGAGI. CDR3 nucleotide sequence: TGTGCCAGCAGTTACGGCCCCCATCAAGGGAATGAGCAGTTCTTC. It encodes CASSYGPHQGNEQFF.

The V gene is TRBV10-3, the J gene TRBJ1-2; D unresolved. Germline V lookup: CDR1 ENHRY, CDR2 SYGVKD. Trimming pared 10 bases from V and 7 bases from J, leaving 13 bases between. This CDR3 spans 11 amino acids. The DNA for the CDR3 is TGTGCCACCAACGAGGGTTCTGGCTACACCTTC. As protein: CATNEGSGYTF.

This clonotype appeared a few times. V is TRBV27 and J is TRBJ1-1; perhaps TRBD1 as D (6 bases). The CDR3 spans 12 residues. V lost 3 bases, J lost 7 bases, and 9 bases lay in between. Germline CDR1 reads MNHEY; CDR2 reads SMNVEV (reference sequence). CDR3 residues: CASSFWGREAFF. The CDR3 bases are TGTGCCAGCAGTTTTTGGGGGCGTGAAGCTTTCTTT.

In regard to this clonotype: This may be a read error, as it is one base from a much larger clone. This sequence joins TRBV12-3 or TRBV12-4 and TRBJ1-1; D uncertain. CDR3 size: 15 residues. V was cut by 5 bases and J by 2 bases, with 15 bases left in between. CDR3 bases: TGTGCCAGCAGTCTAAGTGCTCACAGTAACACTGAAGCTTTCTTT. Translation: CASSLSAHSNTEAFF.

This clonotype was counted at least ten times. This chain links TRBV29-1 with TRBJ2-5; 7 bases are shared with TRBD1. CDR3 length equals 14 residues. CDR1 is SQVTM, CDR2 ANQGSEA, per germline. With V trimmed by 4 bases and J by 0 bases, 5 bases remained unmatched. The CDR3 here is CSVGRQGHQETQYF. As DNA, the CDR3 is TGCAGCGTTGGGAGACAGGGCCACCAAGAGACCCAGTACTTC.

This chain connects TRBV10-2 to TRBJ2-5, with D perhaps TRBD2 (5 bases). V gave up 6 bases and J gave up 2 bases, with 10 bases separating them. Germline CDR1 and CDR2: WSHSY and SAAADI. This CDR3 region has 13 residues. CDR3 loop: CASRESGQETQYF. CDR3 nucleotides: TGCGCCAGCAGGGAAAGCGGACAAGAGACCCAGTACTTC.

This clonotype was counted only a few times. This chain links TRBV7-9 with TRBJ1-1; D remains unclear. V was clipped by 5 bases and J by 1 base, with 8 bases between them. CDR3 size: 13 residues. Germline V lookup: CDR1 SEHNR, CDR2 FQNEAQ (reference sequence). CDR3 region: CASSDTRNTEAFF. Written as DNA, the CDR3 is TGTGCCAGCAGCGACACAAGGAACACTGAAGCTTTCTTT.

This clonotype showed up just a few times. This sequence joins TRBV4-1 and TRBJ2-2; D possibly corresponds to TRBD2 (6 bases). The CDR3 runs 15 residues. Trimming took 6 bases from V and 5 from J, leaving 16 bases between them. Germline V gives CDR1 MGHRA, CDR2 YSYEKL. The CDR3 spells CASSPVGLLTGELFF. CDR3 DNA sequence: TGCGCCAGCAGTCCGGTGGGACTCTTGACCGGGGAGCTGTTTTTT.

This clonotype has a count of ten or more. The V call is TRBV10-3, the J call TRBJ2-1; unclear D gene. Germline V gives CDR1 ENHRY, CDR2 SYGVKD. V was clipped by 3 bases and J by 6 bases, with 18 bases between them. The CDR3 length is 16 residues. The CDR3 reads CAISDPADRASNEQFF. In nucleotides, the CDR3 is TGTGCCATCAGTGACCCGGCGGATAGGGCTAGCAATGAGCAGTTCTTC.

The chain uses TRBV4-2 and TRBJ2-1; TRBD2 might be the D (5 bases). The CDR3 totals 15 residues. In germline, CDR1 is LGHNA, CDR2 YNFKEQ. The V gene lost 8 bases and the J gene lost 0 bases, with 14 bases spanning the gap. As DNA, the CDR3 is TGTGCCAGCGGCCCGGGGAGCCCCTCCTACAATGAGCAGTTCTTC. Residues: CASGPGSPSYNEQFF.

This clonotype was detected a few times. The chain employs TRBV2 and TRBJ1-5; D gene ambiguous. The V end lost 6 bases, the J end lost 7 bases, and 19 bases lay between the germline ends. CDR1 is SNHLY and CDR2 is FYNNEI in the germline V gene. CDR3 size: 15 residues. The CDR3 nucleotides are TGTGCCAGCAGACAGTACCCGATAGGAGGGCAGCCCCAGCATTTT. Its protein is CASRQYPIGGQPQHF.

This clonotype was detected only a few times. This sequence joins TRBV29-1 and TRBJ2-5; D is unresolved. The V gene lost 6 bases and the J gene lost 4 bases, with 6 bases spanning the gap. In germline, CDR1 is SQVTM, CDR2 ANQGSEA. The CDR3 spans 10 residues. CDR3 bases: TGCAGCGTCCTCATAGAGACCCAGTACTTC. As protein: CSVLIETQYF.

This clonotype appeared a few times. The rearrangement links TRBV18 to TRBJ1-1; 8 nucleotides agree with TRBD1. V lost 3 bases and J lost 1; bases outside the gene matches: 7. Looked up from germline, CDR1 is KGHSH and CDR2 is LQKENI. The CDR3 is 16 amino acids. The CDR3 reads CASSPFRGLANTEAFF. CDR3 DNA: TGTGCCAGCTCACCCTTCAGGGGGCTTGCGAACACTGAAGCTTTCTTT.

This clonotype has only a few counts. The rearrangement uses TRBV10-1 and TRBJ2-3; D may be TRBD1 or TRBD2 (6 bases each). V was pared by 9 bases and J by 1 base, with 11 bases between. Germline CDR1 is WNHNN and CDR2 is SYGVQD (reference sequence). This CDR3 has 13 residues. The CDR3 region has the DNA TGCGCCAGGTCGGGGGCTTGCACAGATACGCAGTATTTT. Encoded protein: CARSGACTDTQYF.

This clonotype was seen a handful of times. The chain couples TRBV20-1 to TRBJ1-2; 10 bases match TRBD1. Losses at the gene ends were 6 bases for V and 4 bases for J; bases not matched to a gene: 8. CDR3 length: 14 residues. CDR1 DFQATT and CDR2 SNEGSKA come from the germline V gene (reference sequence). The CDR3 DNA reads TGCAGTGCGGCTGGGACAGGGGATCTCTATGGCTACACCTTC. This codes for CSAAGTGDLYGYTF.